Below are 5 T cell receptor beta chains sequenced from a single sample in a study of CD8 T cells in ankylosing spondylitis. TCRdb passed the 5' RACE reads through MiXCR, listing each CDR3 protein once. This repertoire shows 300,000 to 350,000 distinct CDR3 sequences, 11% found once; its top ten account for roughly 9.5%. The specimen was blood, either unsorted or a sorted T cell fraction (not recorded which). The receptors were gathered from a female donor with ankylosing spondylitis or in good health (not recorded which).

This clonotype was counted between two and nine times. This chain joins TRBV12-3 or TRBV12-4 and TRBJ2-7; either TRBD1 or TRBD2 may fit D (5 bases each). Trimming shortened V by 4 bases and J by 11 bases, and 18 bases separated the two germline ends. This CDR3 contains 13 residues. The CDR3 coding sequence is TGTGCCAGCAGTTCCCAGGCTACCGGGGCGAAGTACTTC. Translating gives CASSSQATGAKYF.

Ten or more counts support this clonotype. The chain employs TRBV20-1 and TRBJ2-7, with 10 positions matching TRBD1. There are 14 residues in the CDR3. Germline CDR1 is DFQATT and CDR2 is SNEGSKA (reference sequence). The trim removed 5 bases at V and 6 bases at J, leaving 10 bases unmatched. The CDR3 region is CSASGGTGVGEQYF. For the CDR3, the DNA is TGCAGTGCTTCCGGTGGGACAGGGGTAGGCGAGCAGTACTTC.

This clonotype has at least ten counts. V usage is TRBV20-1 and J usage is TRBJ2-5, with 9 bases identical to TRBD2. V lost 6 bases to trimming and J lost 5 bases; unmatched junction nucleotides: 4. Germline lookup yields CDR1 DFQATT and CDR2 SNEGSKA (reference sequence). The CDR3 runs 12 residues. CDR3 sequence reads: CSALAGWETQYF. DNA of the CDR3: TGCAGTGCCCTAGCGGGGTGGGAGACCCAGTACTTC.

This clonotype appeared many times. CDR3 amino acids: CASSFSSGNTIYF. As DNA, the CDR3 is TGTGCCAGCAGTTTTAGCTCTGGAAACACCATATATTTT. The chain carries TRBV28 and TRBJ1-3; D gene uncertain. Trimming cost V 3 bases and J 0 bases, with 3 bases left between them. The CDR3 has 13 amino acids. CDR1 and CDR2 from the germline V gene are MDHEN and SYDVKM.

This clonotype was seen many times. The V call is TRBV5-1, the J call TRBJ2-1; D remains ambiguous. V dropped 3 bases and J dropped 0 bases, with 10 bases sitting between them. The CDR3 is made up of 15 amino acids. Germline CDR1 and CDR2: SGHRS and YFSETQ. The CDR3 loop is CASSSTRSSYNEQFF. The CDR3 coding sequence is TGCGCCAGCAGCTCTACAAGGAGCTCCTACAATGAGCAGTTCTTC.